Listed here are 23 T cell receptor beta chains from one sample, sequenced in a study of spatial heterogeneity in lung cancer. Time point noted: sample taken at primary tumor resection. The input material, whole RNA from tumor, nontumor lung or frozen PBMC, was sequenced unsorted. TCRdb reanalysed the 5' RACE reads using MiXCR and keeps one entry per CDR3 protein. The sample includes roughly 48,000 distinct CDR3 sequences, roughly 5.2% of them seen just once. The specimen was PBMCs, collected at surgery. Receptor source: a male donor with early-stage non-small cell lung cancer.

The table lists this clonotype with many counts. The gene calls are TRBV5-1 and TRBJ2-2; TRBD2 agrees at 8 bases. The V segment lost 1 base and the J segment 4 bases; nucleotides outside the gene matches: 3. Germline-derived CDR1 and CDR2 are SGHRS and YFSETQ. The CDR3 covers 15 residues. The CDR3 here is CASSLNLAGTGELFF. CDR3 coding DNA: TGCGCCAGCAGCTTGAACCTAGCGGGCACCGGGGAGCTGTTTTTT. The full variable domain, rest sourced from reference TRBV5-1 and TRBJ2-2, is KAGVTQTPRYLIKTRGQQVTLSCSPISGHRSVSWYQQTPGQGLQFLFEYFSETQRNKGNFPGRFSGRQFSNSRSEMNVSTLELGDSALYLCASSLNLAGTGELFFGEGSRLTVL.

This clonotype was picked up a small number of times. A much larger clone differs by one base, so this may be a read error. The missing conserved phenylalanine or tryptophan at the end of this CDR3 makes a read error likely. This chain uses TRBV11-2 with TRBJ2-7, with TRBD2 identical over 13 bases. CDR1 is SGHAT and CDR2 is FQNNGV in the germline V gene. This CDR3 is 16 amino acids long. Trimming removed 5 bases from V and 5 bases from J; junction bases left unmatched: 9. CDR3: CASSPRLAGGFHEQYI. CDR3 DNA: TGTGCCAGCAGCCCCCGACTAGCGGGAGGCTTCCACGAGCAGTACATC.

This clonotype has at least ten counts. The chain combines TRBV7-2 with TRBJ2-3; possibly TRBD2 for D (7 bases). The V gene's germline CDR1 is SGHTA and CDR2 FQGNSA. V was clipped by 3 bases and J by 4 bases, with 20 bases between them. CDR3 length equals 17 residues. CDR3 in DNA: TGTGCCAGCAGCTTCTTGCCATCCGGGGGGCGATCAGATACGCAGTATTTT. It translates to CASSFLPSGGRSDTQYF.

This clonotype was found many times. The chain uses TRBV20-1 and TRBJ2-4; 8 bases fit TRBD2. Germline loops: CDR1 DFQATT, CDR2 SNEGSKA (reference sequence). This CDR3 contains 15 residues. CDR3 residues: CSFPGGRLAKNIQYF. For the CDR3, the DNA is TGCAGCTTTCCGGGGGGGAGGTTAGCCAAAAACATTCAGTACTTC.

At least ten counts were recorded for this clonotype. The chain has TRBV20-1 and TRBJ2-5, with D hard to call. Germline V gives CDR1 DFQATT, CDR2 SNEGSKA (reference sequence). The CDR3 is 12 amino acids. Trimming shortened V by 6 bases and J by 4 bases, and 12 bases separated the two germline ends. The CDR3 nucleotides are TGCAGTGCCCAAGAGGATGTAGAGACCCAGTACTTC. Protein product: CSAQEDVETQYF.

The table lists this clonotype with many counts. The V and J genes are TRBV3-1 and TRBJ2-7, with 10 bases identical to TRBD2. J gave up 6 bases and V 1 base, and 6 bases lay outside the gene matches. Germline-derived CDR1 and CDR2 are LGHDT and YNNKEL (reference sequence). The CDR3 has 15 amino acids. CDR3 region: CASSQATSGISEQYF. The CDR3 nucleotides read TGTGCCAGCAGCCAAGCAACTAGCGGGATTTCCGAGCAGTACTTC.

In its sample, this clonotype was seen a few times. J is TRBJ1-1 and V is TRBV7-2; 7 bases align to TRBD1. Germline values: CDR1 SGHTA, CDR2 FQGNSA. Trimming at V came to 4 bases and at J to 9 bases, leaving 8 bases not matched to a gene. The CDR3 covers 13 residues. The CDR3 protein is CASSSRQGGKAFF. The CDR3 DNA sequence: TGTGCCAGCAGCTCCAGACAGGGAGGGAAAGCTTTCTTT.

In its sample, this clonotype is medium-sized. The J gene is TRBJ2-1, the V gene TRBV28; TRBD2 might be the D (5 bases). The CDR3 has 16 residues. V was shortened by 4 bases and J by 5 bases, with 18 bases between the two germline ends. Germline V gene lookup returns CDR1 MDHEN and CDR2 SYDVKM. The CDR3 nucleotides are TGTGCCAGCAGTTCCGCGGACTGGGCGACAAACAATGAGCAGTTCTTC. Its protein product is CASSSADWATNNEQFF.

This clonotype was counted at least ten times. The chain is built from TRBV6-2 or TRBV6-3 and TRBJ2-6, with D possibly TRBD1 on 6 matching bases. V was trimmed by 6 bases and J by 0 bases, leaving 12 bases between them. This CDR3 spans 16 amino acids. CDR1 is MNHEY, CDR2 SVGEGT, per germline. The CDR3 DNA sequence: TGTGCCAGCAGCAGGGACACCGCCTCTGGGGCCAACGTCCTGACTTTC. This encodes CASSRDTASGANVLTF.

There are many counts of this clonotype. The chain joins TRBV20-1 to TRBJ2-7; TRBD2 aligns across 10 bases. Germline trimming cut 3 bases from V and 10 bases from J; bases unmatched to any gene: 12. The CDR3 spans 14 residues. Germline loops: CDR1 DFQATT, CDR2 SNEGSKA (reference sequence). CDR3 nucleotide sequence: TGCAGTGCTAGCCTCCAGCGGGAGGGGGGGATCCAGTACTTC. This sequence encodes CSASLQREGGIQYF.

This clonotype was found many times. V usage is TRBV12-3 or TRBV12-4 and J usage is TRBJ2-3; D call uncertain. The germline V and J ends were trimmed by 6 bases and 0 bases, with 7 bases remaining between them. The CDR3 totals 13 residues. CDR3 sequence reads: CASSFQSTDTQYF. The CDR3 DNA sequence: TGTGCCAGCAGCTTCCAGAGCACAGATACGCAGTATTTT.

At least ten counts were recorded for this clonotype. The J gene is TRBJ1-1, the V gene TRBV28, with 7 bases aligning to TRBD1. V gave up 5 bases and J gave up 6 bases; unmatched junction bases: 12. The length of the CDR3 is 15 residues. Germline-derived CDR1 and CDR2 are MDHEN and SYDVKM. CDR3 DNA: TGTGCCAGCAGTCCGACAGGGAGGTATCTGGCTGAAGCTTTCTTT. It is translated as CASSPTGRYLAEAFF.

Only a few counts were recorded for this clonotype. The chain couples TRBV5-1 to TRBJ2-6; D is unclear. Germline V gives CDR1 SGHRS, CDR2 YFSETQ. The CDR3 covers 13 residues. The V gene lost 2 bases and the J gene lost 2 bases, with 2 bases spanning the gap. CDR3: CASSLTGANVLTF. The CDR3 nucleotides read TGCGCCAGCAGCTTAACTGGGGCCAACGTCCTGACTTTC.

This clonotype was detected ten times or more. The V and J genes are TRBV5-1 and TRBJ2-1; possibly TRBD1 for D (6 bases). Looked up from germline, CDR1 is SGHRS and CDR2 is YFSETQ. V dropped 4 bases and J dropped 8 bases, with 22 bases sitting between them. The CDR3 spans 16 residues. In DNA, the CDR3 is TGCGCCAGCAGCAGGAACAGGGTATCGTCGAGGGATGAGCAGTTCTTC. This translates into CASSRNRVSSRDEQFF.

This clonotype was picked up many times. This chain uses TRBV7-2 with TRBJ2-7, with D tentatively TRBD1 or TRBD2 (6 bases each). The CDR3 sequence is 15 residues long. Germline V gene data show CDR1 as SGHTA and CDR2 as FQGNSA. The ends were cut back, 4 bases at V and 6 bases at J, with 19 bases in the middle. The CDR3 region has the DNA TGTGCCAGCAGCTCTCTTAGGGGGGCCCCTTCCGAGCAGTACTTC. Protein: CASSSLRGAPSEQYF.

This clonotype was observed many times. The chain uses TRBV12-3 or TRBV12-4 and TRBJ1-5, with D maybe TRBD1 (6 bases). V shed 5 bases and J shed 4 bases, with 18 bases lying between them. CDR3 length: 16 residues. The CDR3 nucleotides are TGTGCCAGCAGTCCGTCGATCGGGGGGGCAAATCAGCCCCAGCATTTT. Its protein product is CASSPSIGGANQPQHF.

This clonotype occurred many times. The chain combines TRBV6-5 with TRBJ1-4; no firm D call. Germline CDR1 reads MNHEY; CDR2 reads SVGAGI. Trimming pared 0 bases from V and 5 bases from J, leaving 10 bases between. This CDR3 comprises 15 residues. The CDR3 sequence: CASSYSRGRNEKLFF. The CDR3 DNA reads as TGTGCCAGCAGTTACTCGAGAGGCAGGAATGAAAAACTGTTTTTT.

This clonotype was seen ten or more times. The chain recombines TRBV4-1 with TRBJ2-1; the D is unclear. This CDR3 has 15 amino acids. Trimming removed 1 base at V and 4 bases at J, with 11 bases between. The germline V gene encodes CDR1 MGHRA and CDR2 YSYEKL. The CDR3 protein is CASSQVAAIYNEQFF. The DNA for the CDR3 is TGCGCCAGCAGCCAAGTTGCGGCTATTTACAATGAGCAGTTCTTC.

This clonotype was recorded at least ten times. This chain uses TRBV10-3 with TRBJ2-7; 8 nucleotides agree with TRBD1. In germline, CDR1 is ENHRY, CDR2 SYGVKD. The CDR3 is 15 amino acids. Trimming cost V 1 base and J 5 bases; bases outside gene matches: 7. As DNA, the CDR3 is TGTGCCATCAGTGAGTGGCAGGGGGCGAGGGACGAGCAGTACTTC. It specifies CAISEWQGARDEQYF.

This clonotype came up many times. DNA of the CDR3: TGTGCCAGCAGCGTAAAGCCCGCTAATCAGGGACATGAGCAGTTCTTC. It codes for CASSVKPANQGHEQFF. The rearrangement joins TRBV9 to TRBJ2-1, with D possibly being TRBD1 or TRBD2 (5 bases each). Germline V gene sequence: CDR1 SGDLS, CDR2 YYNGEE. The CDR3 is 16 amino acids. Trimming pared 1 base from V and 8 bases from J, leaving 19 bases between.

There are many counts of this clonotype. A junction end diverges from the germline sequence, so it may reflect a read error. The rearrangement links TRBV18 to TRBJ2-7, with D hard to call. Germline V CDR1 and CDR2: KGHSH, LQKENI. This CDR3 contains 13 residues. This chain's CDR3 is CASSPPSSHEQYF. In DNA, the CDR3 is TGTGCCAGCTCACCACCGTCCTCCCACGAGCAGTACTTC.

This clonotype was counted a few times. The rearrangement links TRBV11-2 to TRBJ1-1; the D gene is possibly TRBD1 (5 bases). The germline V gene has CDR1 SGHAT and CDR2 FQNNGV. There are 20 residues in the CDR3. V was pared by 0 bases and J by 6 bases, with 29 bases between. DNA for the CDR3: TGTGCCAGCAGCTTAGATCTAAGGGGTGTGCCGGACGGGTTAAGTCCTGAAGCTTTCTTT. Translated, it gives CASSLDLRGVPDGLSPEAFF.

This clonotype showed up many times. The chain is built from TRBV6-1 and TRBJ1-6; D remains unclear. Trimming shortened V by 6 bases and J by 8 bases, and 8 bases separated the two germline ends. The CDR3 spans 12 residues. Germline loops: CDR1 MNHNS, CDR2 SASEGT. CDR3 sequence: CASRSFDSPLHF. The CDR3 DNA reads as TGTGCCAGCAGATCCTTTGATTCACCCCTCCACTTT.